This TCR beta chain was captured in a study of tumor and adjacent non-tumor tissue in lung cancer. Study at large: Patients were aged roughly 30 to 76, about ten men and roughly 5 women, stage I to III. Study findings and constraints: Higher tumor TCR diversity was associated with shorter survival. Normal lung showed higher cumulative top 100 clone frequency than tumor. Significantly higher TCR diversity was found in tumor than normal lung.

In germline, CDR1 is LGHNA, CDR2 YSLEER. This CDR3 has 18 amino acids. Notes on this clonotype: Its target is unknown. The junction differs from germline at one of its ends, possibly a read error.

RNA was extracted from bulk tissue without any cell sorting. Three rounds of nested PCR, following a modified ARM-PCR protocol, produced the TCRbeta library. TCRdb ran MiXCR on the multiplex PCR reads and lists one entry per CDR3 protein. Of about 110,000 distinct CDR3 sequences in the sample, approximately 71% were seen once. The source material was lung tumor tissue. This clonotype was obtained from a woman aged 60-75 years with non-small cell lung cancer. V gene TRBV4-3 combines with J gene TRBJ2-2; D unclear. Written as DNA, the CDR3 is TGCGCCAGGAGCCAAGTAGCAGTCTCTCGCGCTTACACAGGGGAGCTGTTTTTT. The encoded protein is CARSQVAVSRAYTGELFF.